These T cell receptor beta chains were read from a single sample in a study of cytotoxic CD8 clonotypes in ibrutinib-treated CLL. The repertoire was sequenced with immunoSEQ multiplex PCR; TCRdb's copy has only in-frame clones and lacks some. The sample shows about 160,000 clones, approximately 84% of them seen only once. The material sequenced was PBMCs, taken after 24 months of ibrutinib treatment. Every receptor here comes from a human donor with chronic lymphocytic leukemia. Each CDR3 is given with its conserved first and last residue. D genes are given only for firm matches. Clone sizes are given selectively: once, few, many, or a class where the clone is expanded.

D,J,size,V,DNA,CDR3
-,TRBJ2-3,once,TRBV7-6,TGTGCCAGCAGCTCATATAGCACAGATACGCAGTATTTT,CASSSYSTDTQYF
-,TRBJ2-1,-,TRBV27,TGTGCCAGCAGTCGACATGGTGGCGTCTATGAGCAGTTCTTC,CASSRHGGVYEQFF
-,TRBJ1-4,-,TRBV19,TGTGCCAGTAGTATAGTGACAACTAATGAAAAACTGTTTTTT,CASSIVTTNEKLFF
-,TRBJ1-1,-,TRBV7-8,TGTGCCAGCAGCCTCTCGAATGGGGCGGAAGCTTTCTTT,CASSLSNGAEAFF
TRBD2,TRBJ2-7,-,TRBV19,TGTGCCAGTAGTATCACTAGCGGGAGCTACGAGCAGTACTTC,CASSITSGSYEQYF
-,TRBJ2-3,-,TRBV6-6,TGTGCCAGCAGTTATGGAGCTGATCGAGATACGCAGTATTTT,CASSYGADRDTQYF
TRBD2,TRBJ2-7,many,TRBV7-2,TGTGCCGTCCAGCGGGACTCCTACGAGCAGTACTTC,CAVQRDSYEQYF
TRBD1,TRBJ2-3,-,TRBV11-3,TGTGCCAGCAGCTTAGGACAGGGGGCGGCAGATACGCAGTATTTT,CASSLGQGAADTQYF
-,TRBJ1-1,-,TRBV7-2,TGTGCCAGCAGCCAGGACAGTGTGAACACTGAAGCTTTCTTT,CASSQDSVNTEAFF
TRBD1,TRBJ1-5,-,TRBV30,TGTGCCTGGAGTGTGGACAGGCGTCAGCCCCAGCATTTT,CAWSVDRRQPQHF
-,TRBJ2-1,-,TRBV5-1,TGCGCCAGCAGCTTAACCGACAATGAGCAGTTCTTC,CASSLTDNEQFF
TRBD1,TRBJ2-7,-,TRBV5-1,TGCGCCAGCAGGGAACAGGGACAGGGAACCTACGAGCAGTACTTC,CASREQGQGTYEQYF
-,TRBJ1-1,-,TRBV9,TGTGCCAGCAGCCCCCAGACAGGCAGGACTGAAGCTTTCTTT,CASSPQTGRTEAFF
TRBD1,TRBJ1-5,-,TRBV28,TGTGCCAGCAGAAGGACAGGGGGCGGCAATCAGCCCCAGCATTTT,CASRRTGGGNQPQHF
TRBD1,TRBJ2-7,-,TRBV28,TGTGCCAGCAGGGAAGGACAGGTCCCCAACTACGGGCAGTACTTC,CASREGQVPNYGQYF
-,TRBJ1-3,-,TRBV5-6,TGTGCCAGCAGCTTGGACGGCCCCTCTGGAAACACCATATATTTT,CASSLDGPSGNTIYF
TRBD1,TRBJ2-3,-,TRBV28,TGTGCCAGCTTAGGGGACAGTACAGATACGCAGTATTTT,CASLGDSTDTQYF
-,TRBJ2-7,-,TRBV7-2,TGTGCCAGCAGCCTCCAAAGGGGCTCCGAGCAGTACTTC,CASSLQRGSEQYF
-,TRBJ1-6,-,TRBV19,TGTGCCAGTAGCGGGGGCAGGGTGAGGGACTCTCTCCACTTT,CASSGGRVRDSLHF
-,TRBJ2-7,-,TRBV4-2,TGTGCCAGCAGCCAAGACCAGGGCCACTCCTACGAGCAGTACTTC,CASSQDQGHSYEQYF
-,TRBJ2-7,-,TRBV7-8,TGTGCCAGCAGCCTTTCGCCTCGACCTGCCTACGAGCAGTACTTC,CASSLSPRPAYEQYF
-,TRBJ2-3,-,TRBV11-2,TGTGCCAGCAGCTTCCGAGGGACCGGGCCAGATACGCAGTATTTT,CASSFRGTGPDTQYF
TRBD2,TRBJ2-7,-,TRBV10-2,TGCGCCAGCAGTGAGTTGGCTAGCGGGACCTACGAGCAGTACTTC,CASSELASGTYEQYF
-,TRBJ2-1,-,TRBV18,TGTGCCAGCTCACCACCGGTCCCCGGGAGCGAGAATGAGCAGTTCTTC,CASSPPVPGSENEQFF
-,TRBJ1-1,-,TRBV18,TGTGCCAGCTCAGAGGGGATGAACACTGAAGCTTTCTTT,CASSEGMNTEAFF
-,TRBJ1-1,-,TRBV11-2,TGTGCCAGCAGCCCCACCGGACAGACACTGAACACTGAAGCTTTCTTT,CASSPTGQTLNTEAFF
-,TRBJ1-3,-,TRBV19,TGTGCCAGTAGCCCCTCCCGGGACACCTTTTCTGGAAACACCATATATTTT,CASSPSRDTFSGNTIYF
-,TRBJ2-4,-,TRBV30,TGTGCCTGGAGTTCAAGGAGGGACCCCGAAAACATTCAGTACTTC,CAWSSRRDPENIQYF
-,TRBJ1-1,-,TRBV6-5,TGTGCCAGCAGTTACGATGGGGGGGGGAACACTGAAGCTTTCTTT,CASSYDGGGNTEAFF
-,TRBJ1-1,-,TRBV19,TGTGCCAGTAGTCCTAGAAGAAAGGACACTGAAGCTTTCTTT,CASSPRRKDTEAFF
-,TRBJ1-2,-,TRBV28,TGTGCCAGCGGCTCGGCTTTCTATGGCTACACCTTC,CASGSAFYGYTF
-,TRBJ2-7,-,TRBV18,TGTGCCAGCTCACCCCGAGGGACCGCCAACGAGCAGTACTTC,CASSPRGTANEQYF
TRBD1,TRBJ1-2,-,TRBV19,TGTGCCAGTAGTATAGCCCGGGACAGGCAAAACTATGGCTACACCTTC,CASSIARDRQNYGYTF
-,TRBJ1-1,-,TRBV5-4,TGTGCCAGCAGCTGGGGTGGAACGAACACTGAAGCTTTCTTT,CASSWGGTNTEAFF
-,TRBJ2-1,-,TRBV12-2,TGTGCAAGTCGCTTAAGTGACGGGGGTGACTACAATGAGCAGTTCTTC,CASRLSDGGDYNEQFF
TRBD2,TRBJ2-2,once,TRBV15,TGTGCCACCAGCCCCGCGGGGGGGGTCGGCACCGGGGAGCTGTTTTTT,CATSPAGGVGTGELFF
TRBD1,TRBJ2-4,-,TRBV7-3,TGTGCCAGCAGCTTGACAGGGGATGCCAAAAACATTCAGTACTTC,CASSLTGDAKNIQYF
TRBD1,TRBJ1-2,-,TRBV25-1,TGTGCCAGCAGTGAAAGGGGGCCGAAGGGTGGCTACACCTTC,CASSERGPKGGYTF
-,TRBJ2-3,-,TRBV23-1,TGCGCCAGCAGTCAATCGCGGGAGCCCACGAGTGCCCACCCTTCCCCTCAGGGGGGGCAGTATTTT,CASSQSREPTSAHPSPQGGQYF
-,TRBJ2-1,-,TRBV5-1,TGCGCCAGCAGCTTGGGCCCAGGGCATGAGCAGTTCTTC,CASSLGPGHEQFF
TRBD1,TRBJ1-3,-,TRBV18,TGTGCCAGCTCACCGGGGAACCTCCGGACAGGGAGGGGAAACACCATATATTTT,CASSPGNLRTGRGNTIYF
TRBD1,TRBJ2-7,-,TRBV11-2,TGTGCCAGCAGCCCGGGACAGATCGGGCAGTACTTC,CASSPGQIGQYF
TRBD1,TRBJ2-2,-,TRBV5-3,TGTGCCAGAAGCCAACGACAGGGGACGAACACCGGGGAGCTGTTTTTT,CARSQRQGTNTGELFF
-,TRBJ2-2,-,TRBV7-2,TGTGCCAGCAGCTTAGACGGGGCGCTCACCGGGGAGCTGTTTTTT,CASSLDGALTGELFF
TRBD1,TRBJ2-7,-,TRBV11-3,TGTGCCAGCAGCTTAGAAGGGGGCCTCCTCTACGAGCAGTACTTC,CASSLEGGLLYEQYF
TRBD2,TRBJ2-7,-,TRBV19,TGTGCCAGTAGTCCCTCGACTAGCGGGAGGGCCCCCCGTAACTTC,CASSPSTSGRAPRNF
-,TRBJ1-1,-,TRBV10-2,TGCGCCAGCAGTGAGCCGTGGAACACTGAAGCTTTCTTT,CASSEPWNTEAFF
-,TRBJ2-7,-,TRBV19,TGTGCCAGTAGGGGCGATCGGGGTGGCGCCTACGAGCAGTACTTC,CASRGDRGGAYEQYF
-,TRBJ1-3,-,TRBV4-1,TGCGCCAGCAGCCAAGCTGGAAACACCATATATTTT,CASSQAGNTIYF
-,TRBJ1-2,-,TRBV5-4,TGTGCCAGCAGCTTCCTGGACCGTCCTGGAAACTATGGCTACACCTTC,CASSFLDRPGNYGYTF
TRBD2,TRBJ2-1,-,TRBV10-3,TGTGCCATCAAAGCGGGAGGCTCCTACAATGAGCAGTTCTTC,CAIKAGGSYNEQFF
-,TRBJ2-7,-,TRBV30,TGTGCCTGGGGAGGGGCCTCCACCCACAGGGGCGGCGAGCAGTACTTC,CAWGGASTHRGGEQYF
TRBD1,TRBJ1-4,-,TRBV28,TGTGCCAGCAGTTGGACAGGGATTAGTGAAAAACTGTTTTTT,CASSWTGISEKLFF
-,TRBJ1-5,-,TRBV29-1,TGCAGCGTTGGCAGGGGACTCAATCAGCCCCAGCATTTT,CSVGRGLNQPQHF
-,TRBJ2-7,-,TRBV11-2,TGTGCCAGCAGCCCGAGCAGGGGTTACGGCTACGAGCAGTACTTC,CASSPSRGYGYEQYF